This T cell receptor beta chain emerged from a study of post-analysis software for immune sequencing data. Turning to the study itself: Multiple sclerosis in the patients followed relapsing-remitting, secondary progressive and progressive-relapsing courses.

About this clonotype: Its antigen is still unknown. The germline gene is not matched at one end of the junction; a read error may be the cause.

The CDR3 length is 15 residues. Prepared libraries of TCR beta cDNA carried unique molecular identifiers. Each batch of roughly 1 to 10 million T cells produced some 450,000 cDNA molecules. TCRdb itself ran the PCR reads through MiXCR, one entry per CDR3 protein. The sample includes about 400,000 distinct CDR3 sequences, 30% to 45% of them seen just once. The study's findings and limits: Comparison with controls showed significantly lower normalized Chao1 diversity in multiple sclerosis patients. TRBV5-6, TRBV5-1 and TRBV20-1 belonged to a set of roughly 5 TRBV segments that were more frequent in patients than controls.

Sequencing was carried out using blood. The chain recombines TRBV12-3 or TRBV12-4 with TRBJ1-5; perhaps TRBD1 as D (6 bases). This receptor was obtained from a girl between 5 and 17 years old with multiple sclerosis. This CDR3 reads CVSSGSANRDQPQHF. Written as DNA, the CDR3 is TGTGTCAGCAGTGGATCCGCAAACAGGGATCAGCCCCAGCATTTT.